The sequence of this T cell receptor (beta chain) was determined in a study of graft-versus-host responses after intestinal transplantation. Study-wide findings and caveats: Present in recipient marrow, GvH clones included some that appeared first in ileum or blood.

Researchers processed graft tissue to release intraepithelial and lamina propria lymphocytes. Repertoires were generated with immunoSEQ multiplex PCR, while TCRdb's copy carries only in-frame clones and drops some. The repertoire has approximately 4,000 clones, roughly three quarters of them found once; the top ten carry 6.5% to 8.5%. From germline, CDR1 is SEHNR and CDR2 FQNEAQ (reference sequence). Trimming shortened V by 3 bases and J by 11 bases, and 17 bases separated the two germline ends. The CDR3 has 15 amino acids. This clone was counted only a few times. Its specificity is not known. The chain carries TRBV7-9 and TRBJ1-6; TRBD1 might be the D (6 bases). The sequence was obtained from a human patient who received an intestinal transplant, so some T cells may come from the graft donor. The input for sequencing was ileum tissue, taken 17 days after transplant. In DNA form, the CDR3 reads TGTGCCAGCAGCTTGGGTGGGGGGGGCATGACACCCCTCCACTTT. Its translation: CASSLGGGGMTPLHF.